Detailed here is one T cell receptor beta chain. Genomic DNA (from each subset) was split evenly across several immunoSEQ plates. Some clones are missing from TCRdb's copy, which holds only in-frame ones; the method was immunoSEQ multiplex PCR. The sample holds approximately 2,300,000 clones; 85% to 95% are singletons and the top ten take 0.37%. This sample is drawn from a study of shared clonotypes between healthy human individuals. Germline V gives CDR1 SNHLY, CDR2 FYNNEI. This CDR3 contains 13 residues. Trimming removed 11 bases at V and 5 bases at J, with 15 bases between. The sample comprised naive CD4+ T cells from PBMCs. Subset described: CD45RA+ positively selected. This rearrangement joins TRBV2 to TRBJ1-4; maybe TRBD1 (6 bases). The receptor was derived from a man in his late teens or twenties in good health. Some clones in this sample may be carry-over from other donors' samples. In DNA, the CDR3 is TGTGCCGACAGACAGGTTGAAAATGAAAAACTGTTTTTT. Protein: CADRQVENEKLFF.